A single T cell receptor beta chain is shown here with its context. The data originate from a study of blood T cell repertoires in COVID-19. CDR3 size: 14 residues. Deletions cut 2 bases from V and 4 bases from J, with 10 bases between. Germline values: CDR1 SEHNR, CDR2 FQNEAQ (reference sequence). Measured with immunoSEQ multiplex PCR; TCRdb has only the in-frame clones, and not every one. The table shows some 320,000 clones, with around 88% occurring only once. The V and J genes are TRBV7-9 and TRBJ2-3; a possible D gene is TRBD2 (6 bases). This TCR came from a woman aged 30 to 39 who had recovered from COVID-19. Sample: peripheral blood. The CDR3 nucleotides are TGTGCCAGCAGCTTACGGGGGTTACCAGATACGCAGTATTTT. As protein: CASSLRGLPDTQYF.